This TCR beta chain was observed in a study of blood T cells in healthy people across ages. Study-wide results and limits: Higher diversity and more naive CD4+ cells were features of long-lived donors, compared to aged donors. TCR beta diversity, measured per million T cells, fell in a roughly linear way with age.

There are a few counts of this clonotype. Its antigen is unidentified. The second PCR ran roughly 6 to 11 cycles with a sample-barcoded 5' primer and J-beta primers. TCRdb re-derived calls from the 5' RACE reads in MiXCR, one entry per CDR3 protein. The table includes 550,000 to 650,000 distinct CDR3 sequences, approximately 26% detected once. The CDR3 spans 18 residues. Germline values: CDR1 DFQATT, CDR2 SNEGSKA (reference sequence). This sample was also put to use in a study of T cells of mothers and their children.

Specimen: blood. The chain combines TRBV20-1 with TRBJ2-5; maybe TRBD1 (5 bases). The assigned J gene may be wrong: the sequence end matches TRBJ2-1 better. The origin of this receptor is a boy aged 2 to 9 in good health. The CDR3 spells CSARSSSRARWYNDEQFF. CDR3 in DNA: TGCAGTGCTAGGTCAAGCTCCAGGGCTCGGTGGTATAACGATGAGCAGTTCTTC.